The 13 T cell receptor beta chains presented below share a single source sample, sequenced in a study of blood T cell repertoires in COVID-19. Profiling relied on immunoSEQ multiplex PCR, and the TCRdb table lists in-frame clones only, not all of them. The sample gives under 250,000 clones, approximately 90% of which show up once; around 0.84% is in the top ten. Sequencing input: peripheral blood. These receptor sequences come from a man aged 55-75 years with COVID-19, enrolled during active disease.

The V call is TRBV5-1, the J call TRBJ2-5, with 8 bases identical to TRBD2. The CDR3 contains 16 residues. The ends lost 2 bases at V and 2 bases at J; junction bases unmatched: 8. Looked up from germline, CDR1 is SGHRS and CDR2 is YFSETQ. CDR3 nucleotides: TGCGCCAGCAGCTTAGCGGCGGGAGGTCCACAAGAGACCCAGTACTTC. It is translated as CASSLAAGGPQETQYF. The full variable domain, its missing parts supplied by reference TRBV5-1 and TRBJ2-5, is KAGVTQTPRYLIKTRGQQVTLSCSPISGHRSVSWYQQTPGQGLQFLFEYFSETQRNKGNFPGRFSGRQFSNSRSEMNVSTLELGDSALYLCASSLAAGGPQETQYFGPGTRLLVL.

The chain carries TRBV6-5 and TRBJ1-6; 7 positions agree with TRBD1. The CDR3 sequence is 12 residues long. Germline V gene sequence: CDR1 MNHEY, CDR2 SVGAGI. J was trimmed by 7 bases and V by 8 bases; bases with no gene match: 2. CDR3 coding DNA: TGTGCCAGCTGGGACAGAAATTCACCCCTCCACTTT. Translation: CASWDRNSPLHF.

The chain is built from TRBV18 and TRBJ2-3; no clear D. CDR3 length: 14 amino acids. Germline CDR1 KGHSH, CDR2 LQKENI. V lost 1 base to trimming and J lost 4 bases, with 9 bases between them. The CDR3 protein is CASSPRNLADTQYF. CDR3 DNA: TGTGCCAGCTCACCACGAAATCTAGCAGATACGCAGTATTTT.

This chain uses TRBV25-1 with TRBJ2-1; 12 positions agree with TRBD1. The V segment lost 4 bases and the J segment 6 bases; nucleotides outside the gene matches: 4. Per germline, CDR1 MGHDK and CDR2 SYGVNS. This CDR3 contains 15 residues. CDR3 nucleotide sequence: TGTGCCAGCAGTGGCCGGGACAGGGGGCCCAATGAGCAGTTCTTC. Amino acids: CASSGRDRGPNEQFF.

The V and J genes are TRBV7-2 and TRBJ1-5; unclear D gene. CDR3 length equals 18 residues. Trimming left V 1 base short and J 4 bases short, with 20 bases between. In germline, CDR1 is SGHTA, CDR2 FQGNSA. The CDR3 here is CASSLEAPKIPGNQPQHF. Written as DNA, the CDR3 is TGTGCCAGCAGCTTAGAAGCCCCAAAAATCCCAGGAAATCAGCCCCAGCATTTT.

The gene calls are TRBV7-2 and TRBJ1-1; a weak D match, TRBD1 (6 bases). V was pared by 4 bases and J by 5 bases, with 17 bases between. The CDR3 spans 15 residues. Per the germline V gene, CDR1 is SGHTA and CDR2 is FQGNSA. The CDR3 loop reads CASSSTSTGRTEAFF. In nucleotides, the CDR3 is TGTGCCAGCAGCTCCACGTCCACAGGGAGAACTGAAGCTTTCTTT.

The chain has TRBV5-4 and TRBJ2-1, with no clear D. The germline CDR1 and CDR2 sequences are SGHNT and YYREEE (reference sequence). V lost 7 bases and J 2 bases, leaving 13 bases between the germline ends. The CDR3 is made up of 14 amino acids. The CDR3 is CASAVEPTYNEQFF. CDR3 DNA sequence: TGTGCCAGCGCGGTAGAGCCTACCTACAATGAGCAGTTCTTC.

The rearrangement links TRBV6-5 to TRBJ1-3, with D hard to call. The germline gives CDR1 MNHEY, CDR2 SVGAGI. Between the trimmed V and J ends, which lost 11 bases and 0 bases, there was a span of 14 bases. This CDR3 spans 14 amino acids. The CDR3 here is CAAQRLGSGNTIYF. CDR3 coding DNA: TGTGCCGCCCAGAGGTTGGGCTCTGGAAACACCATATATTTT.

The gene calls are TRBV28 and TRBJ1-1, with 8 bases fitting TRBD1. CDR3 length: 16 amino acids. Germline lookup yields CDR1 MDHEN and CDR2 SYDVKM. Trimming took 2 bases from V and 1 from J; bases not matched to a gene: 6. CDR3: CASSLGQGASNTEAFF. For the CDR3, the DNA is TGTGCCAGCAGTTTAGGGCAGGGGGCTTCGAACACTGAAGCTTTCTTT.

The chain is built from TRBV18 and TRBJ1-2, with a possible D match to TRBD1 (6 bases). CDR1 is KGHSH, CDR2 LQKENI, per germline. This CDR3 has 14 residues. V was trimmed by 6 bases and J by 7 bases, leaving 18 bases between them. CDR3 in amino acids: CASSRTDSSRGYTF. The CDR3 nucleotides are TGTGCCAGCTCCCGAACGGACAGCTCTCGTGGCTACACCTTC.

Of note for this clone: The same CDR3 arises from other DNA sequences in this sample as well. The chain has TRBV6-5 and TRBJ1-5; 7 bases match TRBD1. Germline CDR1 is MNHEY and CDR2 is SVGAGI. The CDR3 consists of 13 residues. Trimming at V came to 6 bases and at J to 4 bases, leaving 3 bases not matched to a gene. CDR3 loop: CASSRQGNQPQHF. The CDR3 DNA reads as TGTGCCAGCAGCAGACAGGGTAATCAGCCCCAGCATTTT.

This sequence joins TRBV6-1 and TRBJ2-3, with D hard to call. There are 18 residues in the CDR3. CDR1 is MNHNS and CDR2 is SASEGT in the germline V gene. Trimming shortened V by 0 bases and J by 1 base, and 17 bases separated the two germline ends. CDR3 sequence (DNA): TGTGCCAGCAGTGAAGCGCGCTCTCATAACCCCCGCACAGATACGCAGTATTTT. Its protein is CASSEARSHNPRTDTQYF.

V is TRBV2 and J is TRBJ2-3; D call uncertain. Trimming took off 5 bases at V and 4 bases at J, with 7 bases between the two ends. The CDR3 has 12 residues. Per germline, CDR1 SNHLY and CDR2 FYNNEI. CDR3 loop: CASSWLSDTQYF. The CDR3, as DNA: TGTGCCAGCAGTTGGCTGTCAGATACGCAGTATTTT.